This record looks at one TCR beta chain sequence and its context. This clonotype has a handful of counts. No cognate antigen has been identified for it. There are no base qualities to consult, and no much larger clone falls within one base. Trimming removed 5 bases from V and 7 bases from J, leaving 12 bases between the germline ends. The CDR3 goes from the cysteine to the phenylalanine over 12 residues. The CDR3 DNA has 36 bases and is translated from base 1. In the germline V gene, CDR1 corresponds to SQVTM and CDR2 to ANQGSEA. The library came from 5' RACE. Sequencing used an Illumina HiSeq 2500. A second PCR of about 6 to 11 cycles was performed with a sample-barcoded 5' primer and a J-beta primer mix. Each TCR beta cDNA molecule received a unique molecular identifier from a template-switch 5' adaptor carrying 12 random nucleotides. Each sample yielded at least 2.5 million CDR3-containing paired-end reads. First-strand cDNA synthesis was performed from all RNA using the Mint cDNA synthesis kit, with priming by a TRBC-specific oligonucleotide. All cDNA was treated with uracil-DNA glycosylase and then went through a first 18-cycle PCR with the universal primers M1SS and BC2_uni_R. Processing in the source paper ran as follows. Normalization of each sample was performed by random selection of 1 million high-quality reads, each carrying a distinct molecular identifier. Reads with shared molecular identifiers were discarded instead of being binned into consensus sequences. MiTCR, with a Q25 quality threshold and the strictest error-elimination algorithm, was used for CDR3 identification, clonotype clustering and error correction. A nonparametric unseen species model with Euler transformation was used to estimate a lower bound on total TCR beta diversity. The public sequencing data were trimmed at Q25 with fastp and processed into clonotypes with MiXCR by TCRdb, which kept only in-frame beta chains. Rows matching on CDR3 protein sequence are summarized as one entry with the most common DNA and genes. Here the V and J calls rest on TCRdb's processing, not on the authors' analysis. The sample table shows over 1,300,000 distinct CDR3 sequences, and roughly 60% are seen once. The ten largest clones represent 6.7% of the sample.

The data are from a study of blood T cells in healthy people across ages (dated by TCRdb to about 2015). About the investigation overall: In model experiments, template switching captured roughly one uniquely barcoded TCR beta cDNA molecule for every two T cells. Donors were grouped into four age groups: young (average roughly 17 years), middle-aged (39), aged (around 66) and long-lived (approximately 75). To avoid experimental bias, donors of different ages were randomly spread across the sequencing lanes. The study measured age-related changes in TCR beta repertoire diversity using deep sequencing normalized with unique cDNA molecular identifiers. Using the same blood draw, the study looked at two additional independent replicas of 1 million unique cDNA reads for two donors, one aged 18 to 30 and the other aged 80 or older. Broad study findings and their caveats: There was a strong correlation between observed TCR beta diversity and the percentage of naive T cells measured by flow cytometry. Donor CMV infection status was unknown, potentially confounding age-related changes in expanded clonotypes. Estimates of total diversity from one million sequenced T cells were regarded as lower bounds and underestimates. Compared with the aged group, the long-lived group had more naive CD4+ T cells, fewer expanded clones and increased TCR diversity, suggesting age selection. As age increased, observed TCR beta diversity per million T cells dropped in a roughly linear way, and a significant reduction was already evident by age 40. Conclusive comparison of naive and antigen-experienced compartments was prevented by the profiling of bulk unsorted PBMCs.

The donors were around 39 Caucasian individuals from Russia, aged roughly 6 to 90 years, who were systemically healthy. Roughly 11 milliliters of peripheral blood were drawn from each donor into EDTA-treated Vacutainer tubes. Ficoll-Paque density-gradient centrifugation was used to isolate PBMCs, with at least 7 million per sample. Total RNA was extracted from PBMCs with Trizol reagent, with at least 5 micrograms obtained per sample. Naive CD45RAhigh/CD27high T cell percentages were measured by flow cytometry on a PBMC aliquot from every donor. This clonotype was obtained from a young man in good health. Rearrangement joined TRBV29-1 to TRBJ2-1; a weak D assignment points to TRBD1 (5 bases agree). What was sequenced was blood. CDR3 loop: CSVHLGLNEQFF. At the DNA level, the sequence is TGCAGCGTTCATTTGGGGCTTAATGAGCAGTTCTTC.